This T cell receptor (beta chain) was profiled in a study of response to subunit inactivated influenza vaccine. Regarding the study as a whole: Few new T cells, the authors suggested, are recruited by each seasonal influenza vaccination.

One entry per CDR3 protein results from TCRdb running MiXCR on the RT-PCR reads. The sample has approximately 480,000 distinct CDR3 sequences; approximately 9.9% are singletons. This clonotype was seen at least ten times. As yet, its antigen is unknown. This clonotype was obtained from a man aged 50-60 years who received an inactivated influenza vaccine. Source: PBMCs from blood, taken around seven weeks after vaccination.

CDR3 amino acids: CASSTRDYRLQETQYF. The CDR3 nucleotides are TGTGCCAGCAGCACCCGGGACTACCGACTCCAAGAGACCCAGTACTTC. The chain links TRBV7-9 to TRBJ2-5; TRBD2 agrees at 7 bases. There are 16 residues in the CDR3. J lost 1 base, V lost 5 bases, and 10 bases had no gene match. Per germline, CDR1 SEHNR and CDR2 FQNEAQ (reference sequence).